The T cell receptor beta chain described here comes from a study of blood T cells in healthy people across ages. A remark on this clonotype: Its matching antigen is unknown.

CDR1 is SNHLY and CDR2 is FYNNEI in the germline V gene. V shed 8 bases and J shed 11 bases, with 21 bases lying between them. The CDR3 is made up of 13 amino acids. PCR was performed a second time for about 6 to 11 cycles using a sample-barcoded 5' primer and a J-beta primer mix. From the 5' RACE reads, TCRdb called clonotypes with MiXCR, one entry per CDR3 protein. The sample contains about a million distinct CDR3 sequences, 48% of which appear only once. Whole-study findings and limits: Among T cells, TCR beta diversity per million cells dropped roughly linearly as age rose.

The chain joins TRBV2 to TRBJ2-5, with TRBD2 as a possible D gene (6 bases). The sequence came from a man aged 25-45 years in good health. Sequencing used blood. The CDR3 loop is CASGGTAPKEQYF. The CDR3 DNA reads TGTGCCAGCGGAGGGACCGCCCCAAAAGAGCAGTACTTC.